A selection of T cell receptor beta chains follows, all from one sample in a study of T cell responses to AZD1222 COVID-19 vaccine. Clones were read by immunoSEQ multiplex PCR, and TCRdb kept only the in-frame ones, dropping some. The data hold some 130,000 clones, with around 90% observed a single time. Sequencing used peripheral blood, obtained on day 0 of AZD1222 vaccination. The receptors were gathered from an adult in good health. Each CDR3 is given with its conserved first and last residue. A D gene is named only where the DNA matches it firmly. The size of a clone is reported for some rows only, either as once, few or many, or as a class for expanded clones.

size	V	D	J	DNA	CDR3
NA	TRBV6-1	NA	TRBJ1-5	TGTGCCAGCAGTGAAATAGGTGGGACACTTCGTAGGAGCAATCAGCCCCAGCATTTT	CASSEIGGTLRRSNQPQHF
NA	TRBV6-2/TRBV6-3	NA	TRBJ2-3	TGTGCCAGCAGTTCCCGGGCCCCCAACATAGATACGCAGTATTTT	CASSSRAPNIDTQYF
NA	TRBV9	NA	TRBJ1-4	TGTGCCAGCAGCGTCCGAGGGGGATCCACAACTAATGAAAAACTGTTTTTT	CASSVRGGSTTNEKLFF
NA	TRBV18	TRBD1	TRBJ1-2	TGTGCCAGCTCACCACCGCGACAGGGGTTCCACTCCTATGGCTACACCTTC	CASSPPRQGFHSYGYTF
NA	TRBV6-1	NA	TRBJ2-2	TGTGCCAGCAGTGTAAACTCCGGGACGAACACCGGGGAGCTGTTTTTT	CASSVNSGTNTGELFF
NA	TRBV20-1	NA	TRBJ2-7	TGCAGTGCTAGTCTCGAGCAGTACTTC	CSASLEQYF
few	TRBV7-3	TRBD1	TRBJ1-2	TGTGCCAGCAGCTTAACTGGACAGGGTCTTAGCTACACCTTC	CASSLTGQGLSYTF
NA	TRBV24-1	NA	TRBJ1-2	TGTGCCACCAGCCCCAGTAACTCCTATGGCTACACCTTC	CATSPSNSYGYTF
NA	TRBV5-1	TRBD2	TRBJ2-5	TGCGCCAGCAGGGCTAGCGGGGACGTATATCAAGAGACCCAGTACTTC	CASRASGDVYQETQYF
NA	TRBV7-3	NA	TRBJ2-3	TGTGCCAGCAGCCCGGGCACAGATACGCAGTATTTT	CASSPGTDTQYF
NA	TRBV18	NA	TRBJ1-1	TGTGCCAGCTCTCCGTCAGGGGTAGGGAACACTGAAGCTTTCTTT	CASSPSGVGNTEAFF
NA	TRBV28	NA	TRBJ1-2	TGTGCCAGCAGTCCCAGCGCCTATGGCTACACCTTC	CASSPSAYGYTF
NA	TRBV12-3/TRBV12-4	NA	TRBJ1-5	TGTGCCAGCAGTTTGGTGAATCAGCCCCAGCATTTT	CASSLVNQPQHF
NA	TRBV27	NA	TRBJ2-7	TGTGCCAGCAGTTGGGGGGACTTAGGCGAGCAGTACTTC	CASSWGDLGEQYF
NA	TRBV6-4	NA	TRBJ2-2	TGTGCCAGCAGTGACAGGGCCACCGGGGAGCTGTTTTTT	CASSDRATGELFF
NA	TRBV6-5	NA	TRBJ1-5	TGTGCCAGCACAGGACAAAATAGCAATCAGCCCCAGCATTTT	CASTGQNSNQPQHF
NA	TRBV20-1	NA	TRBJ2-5	TGCAGTGCTAGAAGAGAGACCCAGTACTTC	CSARRETQYF
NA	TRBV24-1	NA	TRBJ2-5	TGTGCCACCAGTGATAATCCGGGGGGCCCCAACCAAGAGACCCAGTACTTC	CATSDNPGGPNQETQYF
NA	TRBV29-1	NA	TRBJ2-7	TGCAGCGTTGAAGAGCGAGACGGAGAGCAGTACTTC	CSVEERDGEQYF
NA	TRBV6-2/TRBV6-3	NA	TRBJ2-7	TGTGCCAGCAGTTACTCGATGGGGATCTACGAGCAGTACTTC	CASSYSMGIYEQYF
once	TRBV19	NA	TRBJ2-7	TGTGCCAGTAGTATGGGTTTCTCCTACGAGCAGTACTTC	CASSMGFSYEQYF
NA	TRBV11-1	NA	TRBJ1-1	TGTGCCAGCAGCTTAGCGTTGCAGAAGGATTCGGCTTTCTTT	CASSLALQKDSAFF
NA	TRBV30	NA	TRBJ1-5	TGTGCCTGTACCCCCTCGGGGTTGGGGCCCCAGCATTTT	CACTPSGLGPQHF
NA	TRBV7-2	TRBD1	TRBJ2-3	TGTGCCAGCAGCCAGAGGGGGCCCCTCACAGATACGCAGTATTTT	CASSQRGPLTDTQYF
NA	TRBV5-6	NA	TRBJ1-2	TGTGCCAGCAGCAGGGACACTACTAACTATGGCTACACCTTC	CASSRDTTNYGYTF
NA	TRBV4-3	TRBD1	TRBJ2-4	TGCGCCAGCAGCCCGGGACAGGGGGGGGCCAAAAACATTCAGTACTTC	CASSPGQGGAKNIQYF
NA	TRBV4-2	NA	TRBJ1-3	TGTGCCAGCAGCCAAAATGACAGAGGGACGGGTGGAAACACCATATATTTT	CASSQNDRGTGGNTIYF
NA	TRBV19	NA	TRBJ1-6	TGTGCCAGTAGGGAGCACTCCTATAATTCACCCCTCCACTTT	CASREHSYNSPLHF
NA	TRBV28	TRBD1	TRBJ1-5	TGTGCCAGCAGTCTGACAGGGGGGAATCAGCCCCAGCATTTT	CASSLTGGNQPQHF
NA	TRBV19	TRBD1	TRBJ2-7	TGTGCCAGTAGCGACAGGGCCTACGAGCAGTACTTC	CASSDRAYEQYF
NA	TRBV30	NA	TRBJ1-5	TGTGCCTGGAGTTCAACAGGGCAGCCCCAGCATTTT	CAWSSTGQPQHF
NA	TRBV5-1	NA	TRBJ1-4	TGCGCCAGCAGCGGGGGACTTTCCCCTACAACTAATGAAAAACTGTTTTTT	CASSGGLSPTTNEKLFF
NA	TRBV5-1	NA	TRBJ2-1	TGCGCCAGCAGCCTCCAGGGGTACAATGAGCAGTTCTTC	CASSLQGYNEQFF
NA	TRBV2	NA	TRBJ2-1	TGTGCCAGCAGGGCCACACCCTACAATGAGCAGTTCTTC	CASRATPYNEQFF
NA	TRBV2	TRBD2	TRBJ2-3	TGTGCCAGCAGTGTTAGCGGGGAGGATACGCAGTATTTT	CASSVSGEDTQYF
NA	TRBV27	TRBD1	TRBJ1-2	TGTGCCAGCAGTCCCAAGGGGGCCAAAGGCTACACCTTC	CASSPKGAKGYTF
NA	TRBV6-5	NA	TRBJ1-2	TGTGCCAGCAGCCAAACCCAGGGTAACTATGGCTACACCTTC	CASSQTQGNYGYTF
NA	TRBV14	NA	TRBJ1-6	TGTGCCAGCAGCCAAAGATCCGGGAATTCACCCCTCCACTTT	CASSQRSGNSPLHF
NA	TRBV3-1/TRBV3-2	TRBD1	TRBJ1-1	TGTGCCAGCAGATACGGACAGGGAGGGACTGAAGCTTTCTTT	CASRYGQGGTEAFF
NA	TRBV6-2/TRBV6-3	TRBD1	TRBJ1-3	TGTGCCAGCAGTCCGGACAGGGCCGGAAACACCATATATTTT	CASSPDRAGNTIYF
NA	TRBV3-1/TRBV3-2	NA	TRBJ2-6	TGTGCCAGCAGCCAACAGGGGGGAGGAGGGGCCAACGTCCTGACTTTC	CASSQQGGGGANVLTF
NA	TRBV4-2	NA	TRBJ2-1	TGTGCCAGCAGCCGGGGCGGGGCGGACAATGAGCAGTTCTTC	CASSRGGADNEQFF